The 6 T cell receptor beta chains below were found in one sample sequenced in a study of control samples from healthy donors and cancer patients. Sequenced by immunoSEQ multiplex PCR; TCRdb stores in-frame clones only, minus some. The sample has 150,000 or so clones, 93% seen once. The source material was blood. These receptors all come from a man aged 50 or older in good health.

The chain couples TRBV5-1 to TRBJ2-7; D possibly corresponds to TRBD2 (6 bases). The CDR3 runs to 12 residues. The V end lost 6 bases, the J end lost 7 bases, and 14 bases lay between the germline ends. Germline V gene sequence: CDR1 SGHRS, CDR2 YFSETQ. This chain's CDR3 is CASTSGGREQYF. DNA for the CDR3: TGCGCCAGCACCTCAGGAGGGCGGGAGCAGTACTTC.

In its sample, this clone was seen once. The chain joins TRBV3-1 (or the pseudogene TRBV3-2) to TRBJ2-1; 7 nucleotides agree with TRBD2. CDR1 is LGHDT, CDR2 YNNKEL, per germline (reference sequence). The V and J ends lost 1 base and 6 bases, in that order; junction bases with no gene match: 9. This CDR3 is 16 amino acids long. The CDR3 bases are TGTGCCAGCAGCCAAGTGGGAGGGAGTAATGGCAATGAGCAGTTCTTC. It translates to CASSQVGGSNGNEQFF.

This clone was recorded a few times. This chain joins TRBV4-1 and TRBJ2-5; TRBD1 or TRBD2 may be the D gene (6 bases each). Trimming removed 1 base from V and 8 bases from J, with 8 bases in between. The CDR3 extends over 12 amino acids. Germline V lookup: CDR1 MGHRA, CDR2 YSYEKL. CDR3 protein: CASSQGGATQYF. The CDR3 coding sequence is TGCGCCAGCAGCCAAGGGGGGGCAACCCAGTACTTC.

The chain employs TRBV24-1 and TRBJ2-5, with no clear D. Germline lookup yields CDR1 KGHDR and CDR2 SFDVKD. The V end lost 2 bases, the J end lost 1 base, and 4 bases lay between the germline ends. This CDR3 contains 13 residues. The CDR3 sequence is CATSDYGQETQYF. In nucleotides, the CDR3 is TGTGCCACCAGTGATTACGGCCAAGAGACCCAGTACTTC.

The chain recombines TRBV7-9 with TRBJ1-2, with D unclear. This CDR3 has 16 amino acids. Looked up from germline, CDR1 is SEHNR and CDR2 is FQNEAQ (reference sequence). V was cut by 5 bases and J by 0 bases, with 16 bases left in between. CDR3 region: CASSVPLLRTNYGYTF. CDR3 sequence (DNA): TGTGCCAGCAGCGTTCCCCTTTTGCGGACTAACTATGGCTACACCTTC.

This rearrangement joins TRBV7-9 to TRBJ1-1; D possibly corresponds to TRBD1 (5 bases). CDR1 SEHNR and CDR2 FQNEAQ come from the germline V gene (reference sequence). Trimming pared 5 bases from V and 0 bases from J, leaving 13 bases between. The CDR3 is 15 residues long. CDR3 DNA: TGTGCCAGCAGCCGACAAGGACAAATGAACACTGAAGCTTTCTTT. Residues: CASSRQGQMNTEAFF. The full variable domain, with the rest looked up from reference TRBV7-9 and TRBJ1-1, is DTGVSQNPRHKITKRGQNVTFRCDPISEHNRLYWYRQTLGQGPEFLTYFQNEAQLEKSRLLSDRFSAERPKGSFSTLEIQRTEQGDSAMYLCASSRQGQMNTEAFFGQGTRLTVV.